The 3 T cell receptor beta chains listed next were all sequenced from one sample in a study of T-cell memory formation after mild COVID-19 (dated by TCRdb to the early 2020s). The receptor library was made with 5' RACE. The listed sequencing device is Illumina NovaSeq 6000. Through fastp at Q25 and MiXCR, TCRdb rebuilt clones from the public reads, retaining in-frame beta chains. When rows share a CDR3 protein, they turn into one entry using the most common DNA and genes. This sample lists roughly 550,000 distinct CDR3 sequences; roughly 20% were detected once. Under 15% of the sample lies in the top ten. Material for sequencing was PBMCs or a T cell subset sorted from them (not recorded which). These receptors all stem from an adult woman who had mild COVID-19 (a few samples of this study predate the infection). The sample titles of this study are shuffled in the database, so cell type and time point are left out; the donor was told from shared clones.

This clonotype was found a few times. The CDR3 nucleotides are TGCAGCGTTGGGGCTACCCCACTGTTGGATACGCAGTATTTT. As protein: CSVGATPLLDTQYF. This chain joins TRBV29-1 and TRBJ2-3; D unresolved. Germline values: CDR1 SQVTM, CDR2 ANQGSEA. V was trimmed by 4 bases and J by 6 bases, leaving 17 bases between them. There are 14 residues in the CDR3.

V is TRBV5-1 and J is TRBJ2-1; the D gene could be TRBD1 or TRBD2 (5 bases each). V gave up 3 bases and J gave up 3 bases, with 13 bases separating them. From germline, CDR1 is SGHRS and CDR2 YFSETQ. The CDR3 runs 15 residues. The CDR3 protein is CASSWGNGGYNEQFF. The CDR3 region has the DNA TGCGCCAGCAGCTGGGGAAATGGGGGCTACAATGAGCAGTTCTTC.

CDR3 in amino acids: CASSLAMSIQGSSYNEQFF. CDR3 coding DNA: TGCGCCAGCAGCTTGGCAATGTCCATTCAGGGGAGCTCCTACAATGAGCAGTTCTTC. This chain joins TRBV5-1 and TRBJ2-1; the D gene is possibly TRBD1 (6 bases). This CDR3 spans 19 amino acids. The germline gives CDR1 SGHRS, CDR2 YFSETQ. The V gene lost 0 bases and the J gene lost 0 bases, with 19 bases spanning the gap.